The T cell receptor beta chain described here comes from a study of shared clonotypes between healthy human individuals. V was clipped by 0 bases and J by 5 bases; unmatched bases: 9. The CDR3 has 17 amino acids. Germline CDR1 reads LNHNV; CDR2 reads YYDKDF (reference sequence). Ten immunoSEQ deep assay plates were used by the authors to sequence unsorted PBMC DNA. TCRdb's copy holds only in-frame clones and misses some; the assay was immunoSEQ multiplex PCR. The top ten hold over 10% of the sample, which has hundreds of thousands of clones, roughly 77% seen once. The chain is built from TRBV15 and TRBJ2-5; 10 bases agree with TRBD2. Sequenced input: PBMCs. The source is a woman aged 40 to 55 in good health. Some clones in this sample may be carry-over from other donors' samples. CDR3 nucleotides: TGTGCCACCAGCAGAGATGTGGCTAGCGGGAGAGGGGAGACCCAGTACTTC. It translates to CATSRDVASGRGETQYF.